This T cell receptor (beta chain) was sequenced for a study of blood T cell repertoires in COVID-19. Sequencing used immunoSEQ multiplex PCR; TCRdb keeps in-frame clones, though not all of them. The sample lists under 250,000 clones; about 84% were seen once. This clone was counted ten times or more. Germline V gene data show CDR1 as SGHRS and CDR2 as YFSETQ. The germline V and J ends were trimmed by 3 bases and 2 bases, with 12 bases remaining between them. The CDR3 is 14 amino acids. The specimen sequenced was peripheral blood. The TCR sequence derives from a woman aged 80 or over with acute or convalescent COVID-19. The chain joins TRBV5-1 to TRBJ2-7; the D gene is possibly TRBD2 (5 bases). CDR3 residues: CASSSDPGAYEQYF. The CDR3, as DNA: TGCGCCAGCAGCTCGGACCCCGGGGCCTACGAGCAGTACTTC.